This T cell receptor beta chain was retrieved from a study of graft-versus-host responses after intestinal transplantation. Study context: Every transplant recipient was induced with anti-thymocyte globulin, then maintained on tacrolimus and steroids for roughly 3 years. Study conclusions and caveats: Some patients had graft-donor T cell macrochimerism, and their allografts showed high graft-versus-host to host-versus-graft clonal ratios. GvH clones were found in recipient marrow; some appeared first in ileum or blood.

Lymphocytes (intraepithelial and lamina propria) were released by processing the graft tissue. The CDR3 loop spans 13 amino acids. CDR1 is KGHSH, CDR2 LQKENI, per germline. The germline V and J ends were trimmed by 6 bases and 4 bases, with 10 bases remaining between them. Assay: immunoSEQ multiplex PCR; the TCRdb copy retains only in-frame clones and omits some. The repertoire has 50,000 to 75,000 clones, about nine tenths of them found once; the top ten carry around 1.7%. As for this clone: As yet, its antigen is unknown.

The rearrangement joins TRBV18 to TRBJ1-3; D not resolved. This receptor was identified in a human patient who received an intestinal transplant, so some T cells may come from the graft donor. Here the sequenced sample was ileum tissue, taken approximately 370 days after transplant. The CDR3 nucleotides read TGTGCCAGCTCCCTAAACAGAGGAAACACCATATATTTT. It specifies CASSLNRGNTIYF.